Given below is one TCR beta chain in context. Its specific antigen is unknown. This specimen comes from a study of human CD8 memory T cell subsets (dated by TCRdb to the early 2020s). The study in broad terms: To assess how stem-like (TSTEM), progenitor exhausted-like (TPEX) and effector memory CD8+ T cell subsets are clonally related, the TCRbeta repertoires of these three subsets were compared. More than 5 donors each provided TSTEM, TPEX and effector memory subsets, from which TCRbeta repertoires were obtained. The paper as a whole reports these results and caveats: Only TCRbeta chains were sequenced, and repertoire comparisons rested on five to seven donors tested with paired t-tests and Bonferroni correction. Chao1 estimates suggested greater repertoire diversity in TSTEM than in TPEX subsets, potentially reflecting a broader range of specificities. Clonotypes were shared with effector memory cells by both stem-like subsets, but only minimal overlap was found between TSTEM and TPEX repertoires, suggesting distinct antigen spectra. Normalized Shannon-Wiener diversity was similarly high in TSTEM and TPEX subsets, while effector memory subsets were less diverse by comparison.

The sequencing machine was a NextSeq 550. A Human TCR Profiling Kit was used to prepare UMI-labeled 5' RACE TCRbeta libraries. Every TCRbeta library was prepared in parallel, with the same number of PCR cycles used for all of the libraries. As for the original processing: Each TCRbeta library contained between roughly 2,900 and 18,000 functional CDR3beta clonotypes. UMI extraction and consensus assembly used MIGEC 1.2.9, requiring at least three reads per UMI. In-frame CDR3beta repertoires were extracted with MiXCR 3.0.3. Each sample was downsampled to 42,000 randomly selected UMIs before diversity metrics were computed in VDJtools 1.2.1. Repertoire overlap metrics D, R and F2 were calculated in VDJtools for the top 3,000 clones of each sample pair. TCRdb reprocessed the reads and lists each CDR3 protein sequence as a single entry, with no DNA. The V and J calls shown here were made by TCRdb, not taken from the authors' results. This sample's table has entries for under 6,500 distinct CDR3 sequences. The ten largest clonotypes hold 36% of the sample.

Density gradient separation was used to isolate peripheral blood mononuclear cells from healthy donor buffy coats. Negative magnetic separation using EasySep or MojoSort CD8+ T cell isolation kits was how the study enriched total CD8+ T cells. For each subset, total RNA was extracted using an RNeasy Mini Kit from duplicate vials of approximately 160,000 sorted CD8+ T cells. The PBMCs were used either fresh or after being cryopreserved in fetal bovine serum with 10% DMSO. CD8+ T cell subsets were sorted to purity by fluorescence-activated cell sorting on a FACSAria III. The source is a human donor in good health. The sequencing sample was made of CD8+ effector memory T cells (TEM) sorted from PBMCs. The cell subset or site tag for this specimen amounts to: effector memory CD8 T cells, CCR7- CD45RO+ CD95+.

The CDR3 has the sequence CASSLGANTEAFF. The sequence links TRBV7-8 to TRBJ1-1. From the cysteine through the phenylalanine, the CDR3 covers 13 amino acids. A DNA sequence was not provided. The germline V gene specifies SGHVS as CDR1 and FQNEAQ as CDR2.